The clone carrying this TCR beta chain has only a few counts. Its antigen remains unidentified. The sample belongs to a study of tumor-infiltrating lymphocytes in localized non-small cell lung cancer. About the research overall: Patients included smokers and never-smokers with various histologies, some sampled after neoadjuvant chemotherapy. Findings and limits, study-wide: IM1 and IM2 tumors showed no difference in T-cell fraction. Tumor T-cell fraction from TCR sequencing was not associated with recurrence-free survival (p = 0.61).

Data came from immunoSEQ multiplex PCR; TCRdb stores just in-frame clones and leaves some out. Among about 29,000 clones listed, approximately 83% were seen once. With 5 bases removed from V and 0 bases from J, the gap between germline ends came to 12 bases. The CDR3 totals 15 residues. Per the germline V gene, CDR1 is SGHTS and CDR2 is YDEGEE. The sequence was obtained from a human donor with non-small cell lung cancer. The rearrangement uses TRBV5-8 and TRBJ1-3; D call uncertain. The sample was lung tumor tissue. The CDR3 DNA reads TGTGCCAGCAGTTACAGCCTTCACTCTGGAAACACCATATATTTT. Protein sequence: CASSYSLHSGNTIYF.